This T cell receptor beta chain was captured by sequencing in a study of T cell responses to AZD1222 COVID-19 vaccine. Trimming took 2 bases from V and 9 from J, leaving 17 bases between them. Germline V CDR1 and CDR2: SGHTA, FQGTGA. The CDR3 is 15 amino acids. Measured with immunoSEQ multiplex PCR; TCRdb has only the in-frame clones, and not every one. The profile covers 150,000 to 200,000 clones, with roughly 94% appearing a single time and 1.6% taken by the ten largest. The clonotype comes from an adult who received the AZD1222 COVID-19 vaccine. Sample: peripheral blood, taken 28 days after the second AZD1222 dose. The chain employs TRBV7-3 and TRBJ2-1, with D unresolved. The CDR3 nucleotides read TGTGCCAGCAGCTTAGGGCCTAGTGGAGTGAGTGAGCAGTTCTTC. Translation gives CASSLGPSGVSEQFF.